This passage covers 5 T cell receptor beta chains from one sample sequenced in a study of cytomegalovirus exposure and HLA in healthy donors. PCR primers comprised 60 Vbeta and 13 Jbeta primers. TCRdb's table, derived via immunoSEQ multiplex PCR, lists solely in-frame clones and lacks some. The data hold 90,000 or so clones, with 65% to 90% observed a single time. The sequencing input was PBMCs. All receptors derive from a man younger than 45 in good health and CMV-seropositive.

The chain uses TRBV30 and TRBJ2-7, with 14 bases matching TRBD2. CDR1 GTSNPN and CDR2 SVGIG come from the germline V gene (reference sequence). This CDR3 is 18 amino acids long. V trimming: 3 bases; J trimming: 2 bases; junction bases outside the gene matches: 12. The CDR3 coding sequence is TGTGCCTGGAGCCGACTAGCGGGAGGGTTAGTTGATCCCTACGAGCAGTACTTC. Protein: CAWSRLAGGLVDPYEQYF.

V and J are TRBV7-2 and TRBJ1-3; D is unclear. Trimming left V 6 bases short and J 0 bases short, with 12 bases between. CDR1 and CDR2 (germline): SGHTA, FQGNSA. The CDR3 length is 15 residues. The CDR3 DNA reads TGTGCCAGCAGACCCGACCGGAGCTCTGGAAACACCATATATTTT. Translation gives CASRPDRSSGNTIYF.

This chain uses TRBV6-1 with TRBJ2-5; TRBD2 agrees at 9 bases. The CDR3 spans 14 residues. Germline V gene lookup returns CDR1 MNHNS and CDR2 SASEGT. J was trimmed by 5 bases and V by 4 bases; bases with no gene match: 5. CDR3 loop: CASSGLAGRETQYF. The DNA of the CDR3 is TGTGCCAGCAGTGGTCTAGCGGGAAGGGAGACCCAGTACTTC.

The chain employs TRBV2 and TRBJ2-6; D is unresolved. Trimming pared 4 bases from V and 0 bases from J, leaving 7 bases between. The CDR3 loop spans 15 amino acids. From germline, CDR1 is SNHLY and CDR2 FYNNEI. The DNA of the CDR3 is TGTGCCAGCAGTGTTTACATCTCTGGGGCCAACGTCCTGACTTTC. Translated: CASSVYISGANVLTF.

This chain links TRBV4-2 with TRBJ2-1, with D possibly TRBD2 on 5 matching bases. The CDR3 totals 13 residues. Trimming pared 7 bases from V and 6 bases from J, leaving 13 bases between. Per the germline V gene, CDR1 is LGHNA and CDR2 is YNFKEQ. The CDR3, as DNA: TGTGCCAGCAAGGAGGCAGCTATCAATGAGCAGTTCTTC. It codes for CASKEAAINEQFF.